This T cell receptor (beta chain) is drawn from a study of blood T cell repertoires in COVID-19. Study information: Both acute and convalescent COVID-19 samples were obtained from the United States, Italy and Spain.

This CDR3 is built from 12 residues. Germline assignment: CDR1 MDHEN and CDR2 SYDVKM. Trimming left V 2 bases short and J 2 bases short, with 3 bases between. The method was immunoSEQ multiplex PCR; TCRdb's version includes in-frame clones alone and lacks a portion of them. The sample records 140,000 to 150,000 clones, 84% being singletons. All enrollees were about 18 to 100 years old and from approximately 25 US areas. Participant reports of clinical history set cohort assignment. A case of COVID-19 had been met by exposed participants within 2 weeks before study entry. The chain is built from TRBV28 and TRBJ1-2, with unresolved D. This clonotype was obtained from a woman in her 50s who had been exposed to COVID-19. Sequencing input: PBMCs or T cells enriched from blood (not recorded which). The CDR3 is CASSLQNYGYTF. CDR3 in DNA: TGTGCCAGCAGTTTACAGAACTATGGCTACACCTTC.